The clone carrying this TCR beta chain has only a few counts. What it recognizes is unknown. The V end was cut by 4 bases, the J end by 4 bases, with 16 bases between. Germline V gene sequence: CDR1 SGHNT, CDR2 YYREEE (reference sequence). CDR3 length equals 15 residues. Through a sample-barcoded 5' primer and a J-beta primer mix, a second PCR was run for about 6 to 11 cycles. TCRdb reprocessed the 5' RACE reads with MiXCR, giving one entry per CDR3 protein. The sample has around 1.5 million distinct CDR3 sequences, approximately 59% seen once; the top ten hold over 6.5%. The sample belongs to a study of blood T cells in healthy people across ages. Overall study findings and caveats: A greater number of naive CD4+ cells and higher diversity distinguished long-lived donors from aged donors. Unsorted PBMC material precluded a definitive naive versus antigen-experienced comparison. From one million sequenced T cells, diversity estimates were lower bounds.

The sample consisted of blood. The sequence was collected from a man younger than 30 in good health. The V and J genes are TRBV5-4 and TRBJ2-3; D is possibly TRBD2 (6 bases). This CDR3 reads CASSPRSGGADTQYF. The CDR3 DNA follows: TGTGCCAGCAGCCCCCGGAGTGGCGGGGCAGATACGCAGTATTTT.